The rows below give T cell receptor beta chains drawn from one sample of a study of T cell clones after liver transplantation. The assay was immunoSEQ multiplex PCR, and TCRdb's table has in-frame clones only and misses some. The sample yields about 51,000 clones, 70% to 90% seen once. This material consisted of CD8+ T cells from blood, taken 12 months after liver transplant. These receptor sequences come from a human patient who received a liver transplant. Some T cells may be supplied by the graft donor. The CDR3 runs from the conserved cysteine through the conserved F or W. D genes are given only for firm matches. Part of the rows lack a size; the others show once, few, many or a class for expanded clones.

NA,TRBV9,TRBJ2-7,NA,TGTGCCAGCAGCGTAACGGTGAGGGACGAGCAGTACTTC,CASSVTVRDEQYF
NA,TRBV29-1,TRBJ2-3,NA,TGCAGCGTTGGCGGGAGCACAGATACGCAGTATTTT,CSVGGSTDTQYF
TRBD1,TRBV5-6,TRBJ1-2,NA,TGTGCCAGCAGTCCTACAGGGGACGTCTATGGCTACACCTTC,CASSPTGDVYGYTF
TRBD1,TRBV19,TRBJ1-2,few,TGTGCCAGTAGTCCTTGGACAGGGGCTTCTCTCGGCTACACCTTC,CASSPWTGASLGYTF
NA,TRBV6-1,TRBJ2-7,NA,TGCGCCAGCAGTGAGGGGCCGCTCTACGAGCAGTACTTC,CASSEGPLYEQYF
NA,TRBV27,TRBJ2-1,once,TGTGCCAGCAGTTTAATTCAAGATGGCGAGCAGTTCTTC,CASSLIQDGEQFF
TRBD2,TRBV12-5,TRBJ2-1,NA,TGTGCTAGTGGTTCGGGACTAGCGGAATACAATGAGCAGTTCTTC,CASGSGLAEYNEQFF
NA,TRBV11-2,TRBJ1-1,NA,TGTGCCAGCAGCCCCTTGGGGGGAGAATTGAACACTGAAGCTTTCTTT,CASSPLGGELNTEAFF
NA,TRBV27,TRBJ2-1,NA,TGTGCCAGCAGTTTTAGAGGTTACAATGAGCAGTTCTTC,CASSFRGYNEQFF
TRBD2,TRBV27,TRBJ2-7,NA,TGTGCCAGCAGACCGGGGCGGGAGGACTACGAGCAGTACTTC,CASRPGREDYEQYF
NA,TRBV27,TRBJ1-2,NA,TGTGCCAGCAGCCCGAGCAGTAACTATGGCTACACCTTC,CASSPSSNYGYTF
NA,TRBV4-3,TRBJ2-7,NA,TGCGCCAGCAGCCCCTCCGGGACGGTATACGAGCAGTACTTC,CASSPSGTVYEQYF
NA,TRBV21-1,TRBJ2-7,NA,TGTGCCAGCAGCAGAGACAACTCCTACGAGCAGTACTTC,CASSRDNSYEQYF
NA,TRBV6-1,TRBJ2-1,NA,TGTGCCAGCAGTGACAGGGGCCTCTACAATGAGCAGTTCTTC,CASSDRGLYNEQFF
TRBD1,TRBV4-1,TRBJ2-6,NA,TGCGCCAGCACGAGGGGGCCTGGGGCCAACGTCCTGACTTTC,CASTRGPGANVLTF
NA,TRBV9,TRBJ2-7,NA,TGTGCCAGCAGCCCAGGGTGGGGTGGGGGCTACGAGCAGTACTTC,CASSPGWGGGYEQYF
NA,TRBV28,TRBJ1-1,NA,TGTGCCAGCAGTCCCGGGACTCCTCGGAGGTCTGAAGCTTTCTTT,CASSPGTPRRSEAFF
TRBD2,TRBV4-1,TRBJ2-5,NA,TGCGCCAGCAGCCAAGAGGAGGTTGTAGCGGGAGGGCCGATGGAGACCCAGTACTTC,CASSQEEVVAGGPMETQYF
NA,TRBV19,TRBJ1-5,NA,TGTGCCAGTACCCCGGTCGGTCTCCAGCCCCAGCATTTT,CASTPVGLQPQHF
TRBD1,TRBV9,TRBJ1-2,NA,TGTGCCAGCACCGGGACAGGGCTGCTTGGCTACACCTTC,CASTGTGLLGYTF
NA,TRBV6-5,TRBJ2-7,few,TGTGCCAGCAATCAAGCGGGTATCTACGAGCAGTACTTC,CASNQAGIYEQYF
NA,TRBV11-2,TRBJ1-5,few,TGTGCCAGCAGCTTAGATCAAGGCTGGGCCCAGCATTTT,CASSLDQGWAQHF
TRBD2,TRBV9,TRBJ2-1,NA,TGTGCCAGCAGCGCGAACTTAGCGATGCGGGAGCCCCACAATGAGCAGTTCTTC,CASSANLAMREPHNEQFF
TRBD1,TRBV2,TRBJ2-5,once,TGTGCCAGCAGTGCTGACAGGGTCGATACCTATGCTGGGACCCAGTACTTC,CASSADRVDTYAGTQYF
NA,TRBV5-4,TRBJ2-7,NA,TGTGCCAGCAGCGGGGGGCACGAGCAGTACTTC,CASSGGHEQYF
NA,TRBV7-9,TRBJ1-2,NA,TGTGCCAGCAGCTTGGACACCGGGCCCCGGGATGGCTACACCTTC,CASSLDTGPRDGYTF
NA,TRBV5-4,TRBJ2-7,NA,TGTGCCAGCAGCCCCCCCCTCTCCTACGAGCAGTACTTC,CASSPPLSYEQYF
TRBD1,TRBV5-1,TRBJ1-1,NA,TGCGCCAGCAGCTTTTTGTCAGGGGGAGACACTGAAGCTTTCTTT,CASSFLSGGDTEAFF
TRBD1,TRBV7-9,TRBJ2-7,NA,TGTGCCAGCAGGGACAGGGGCTACGAGCAGTACTTC,CASRDRGYEQYF
TRBD2,TRBV19,TRBJ2-7,NA,TGTGCCAGTGGGTTCACTAGCGGGAGCTATTACGAGCAGTACTTC,CASGFTSGSYYEQYF
NA,TRBV7-9,TRBJ2-7,few,TGTGCCTCGGCGGGGTCCTACGAGCAGTACTTC,CASAGSYEQYF
TRBD2,TRBV28,TRBJ2-3,NA,TGTGCCAGCAGCCGACTCCCGGGACTAGCGGAGTCCGGAGATACGCAGTATTTT,CASSRLPGLAESGDTQYF
NA,TRBV19,TRBJ2-2,NA,TGTGCCAGTAAGTGGCACAGGCAAAGACAGTCCGGGGAGCTGTTTTTT,CASKWHRQRQSGELFF
NA,TRBV7-6,TRBJ2-2,few,TGTGCCAGCAGCTTCGGGGCGAACACCGGGGAGCTGTTTTTT,CASSFGANTGELFF
TRBD1,TRBV15,TRBJ1-2,NA,TGTGCCACCAGCACCCAGGGGGCGGGTGGCTACACCTTC,CATSTQGAGGYTF
TRBD2,TRBV27,TRBJ2-5,NA,TGTGCCAGCAGTTTATCGTGGCGGGAGGGATGGGAGACCCAGTACTTC,CASSLSWREGWETQYF
NA,TRBV19,TRBJ1-1,NA,TGTGCCAGTAGTTGGGGGGGCGTGAACACTGAAGCTTTCTTT,CASSWGGVNTEAFF
NA,TRBV13,TRBJ1-2,few,TGTGCCAGCAGCTTAGGTAGGGGCGTTGGCTACACCTTC,CASSLGRGVGYTF
TRBD2,TRBV28,TRBJ2-7,NA,TGTGCCAGCAGTTTAGATCGACTAGCGGGTATTTACGAGCAGTACTTC,CASSLDRLAGIYEQYF
NA,TRBV28,TRBJ2-2,NA,TGTGCCAGCCAGACCGGGACCCCCGGGGAGCTGTTTTTT,CASQTGTPGELFF
NA,TRBV28,TRBJ2-7,NA,TGTGCCAGCAGTCCCCCCCACCCCTACGAGCAGTACTTC,CASSPPHPYEQYF
NA,TRBV7-2,TRBJ2-7,NA,TGTGCCAGCAGCTTAAAAACTCTTGGGGGGTCCTACGAGCAGTACTTC,CASSLKTLGGSYEQYF
NA,TRBV10-3,TRBJ2-7,once,TGTGCCATCAGACTCCCAACTTCCTACGAGCAGTACTTC,CAIRLPTSYEQYF
TRBD2,TRBV28,TRBJ2-7,few,TGTGCCAGCAGTTTAGTGTTAGCGGGAGGGCCCTACGAGCAGTACTTC,CASSLVLAGGPYEQYF
NA,TRBV19,TRBJ2-7,NA,TGTGCCAGTAGTGACCCAGCCTATGGAACCCCCTACGAGCAGTACTTC,CASSDPAYGTPYEQYF
TRBD1,TRBV28,TRBJ1-1,NA,TGTGCCAGCAGTAACGGGACAGGGGGCTTCCTCGCGAACACTGAAGCTTTCTTT,CASSNGTGGFLANTEAFF